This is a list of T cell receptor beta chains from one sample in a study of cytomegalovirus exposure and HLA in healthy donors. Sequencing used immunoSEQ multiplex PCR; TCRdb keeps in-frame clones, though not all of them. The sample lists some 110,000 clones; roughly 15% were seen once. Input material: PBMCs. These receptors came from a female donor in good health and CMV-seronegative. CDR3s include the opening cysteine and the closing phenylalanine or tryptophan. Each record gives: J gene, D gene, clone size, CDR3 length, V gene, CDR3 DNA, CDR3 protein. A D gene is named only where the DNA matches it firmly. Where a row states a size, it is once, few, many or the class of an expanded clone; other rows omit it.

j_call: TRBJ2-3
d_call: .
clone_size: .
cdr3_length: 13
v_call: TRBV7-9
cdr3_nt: TGTGCCAGCAGCCTTATAGGCACAGATACGCAGTATTTT
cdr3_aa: CASSLIGTDTQYF

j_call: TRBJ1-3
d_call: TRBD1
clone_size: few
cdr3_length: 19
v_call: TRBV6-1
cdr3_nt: TGTGCCAGCAGTGATCCTTACCTTAAACAGGGGCGCCGAAGAAACACCATATATTTT
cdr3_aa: CASSDPYLKQGRRRNTIYF

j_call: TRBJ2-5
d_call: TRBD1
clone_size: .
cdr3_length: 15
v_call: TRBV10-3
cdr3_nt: TGTGCCATCAGTGTACAGACAGGGTCGGGCGAGACCCAGTACTTC
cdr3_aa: CAISVQTGSGETQYF

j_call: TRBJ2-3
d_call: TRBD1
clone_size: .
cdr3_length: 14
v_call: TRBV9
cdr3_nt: TGTGCCAGCAGCAACCGGGACAGGGGAGATACGCAGTATTTT
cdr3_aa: CASSNRDRGDTQYF

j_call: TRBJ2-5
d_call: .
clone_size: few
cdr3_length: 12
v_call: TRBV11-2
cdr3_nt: TGTGCCACTAGCGAGTACCAAGAGACCCAGTACTTC
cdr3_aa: CATSEYQETQYF

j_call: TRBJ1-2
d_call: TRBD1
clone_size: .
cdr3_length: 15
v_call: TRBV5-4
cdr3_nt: TGTGCCAGCAGTCGCCATGACAGGGAAAACTATGGCTACACCTTC
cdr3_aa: CASSRHDRENYGYTF

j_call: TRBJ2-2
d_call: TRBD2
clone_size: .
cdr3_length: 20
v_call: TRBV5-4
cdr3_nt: TGTGCCAGCAGCTCAAAGCATCCGGGACTAGCGGGTCAGGGCACCGGGGAGCTGTTTTTT
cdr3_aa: CASSSKHPGLAGQGTGELFF

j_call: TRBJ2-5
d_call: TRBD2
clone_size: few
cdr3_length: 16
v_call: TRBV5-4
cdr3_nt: TGTGCCAGCAGCCCCAGACTAGCGGGGATCCAAGAGACCCAGTACTTC
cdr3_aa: CASSPRLAGIQETQYF

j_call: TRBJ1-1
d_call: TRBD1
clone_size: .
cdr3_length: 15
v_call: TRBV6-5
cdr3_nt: TGTGCCAGCAGTTTATCCGGGACAGTGAACACTGAAGCTTTCTTT
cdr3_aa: CASSLSGTVNTEAFF

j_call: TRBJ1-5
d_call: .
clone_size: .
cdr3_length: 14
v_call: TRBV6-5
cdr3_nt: TGTGCCAGCAGTTACTCCATAGAGAGTCAGCCCCAGCATTTT
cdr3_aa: CASSYSIESQPQHF

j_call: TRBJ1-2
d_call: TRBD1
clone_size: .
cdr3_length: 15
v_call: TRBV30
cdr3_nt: TGTGCCTGGAGTGCTACGGGACAGGGATTGCGGGGCTACACCTTC
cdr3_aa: CAWSATGQGLRGYTF

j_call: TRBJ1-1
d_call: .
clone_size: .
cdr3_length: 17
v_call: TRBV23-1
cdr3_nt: TGCGCCAGCAGTCAATCTTATGCCGGACAGACAAACACTGAAGCTTTCTTT
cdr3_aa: CASSQSYAGQTNTEAFF

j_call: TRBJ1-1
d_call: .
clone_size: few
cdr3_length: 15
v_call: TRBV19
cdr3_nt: TGTGCCAGTATCACCGAGACAGGTGGGAACACTGAAGCTTTCTTT
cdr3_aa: CASITETGGNTEAFF

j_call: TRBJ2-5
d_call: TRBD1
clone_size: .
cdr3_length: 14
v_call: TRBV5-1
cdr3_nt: TGCGCCAGCAGCCCGACAGGGGCGCGCGGTGAGCAGTACTTC
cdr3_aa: CASSPTGARGEQYF

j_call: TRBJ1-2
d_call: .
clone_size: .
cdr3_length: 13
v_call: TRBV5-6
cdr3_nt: TGTGCCAGCAGCTTGGAAACAGCCTATGGCTACACCTTC
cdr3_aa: CASSLETAYGYTF

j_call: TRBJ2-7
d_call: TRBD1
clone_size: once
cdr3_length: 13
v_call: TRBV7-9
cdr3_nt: TGTGCCAGCAGCTACGGACAGGCCTACGAGCAGTACTTC
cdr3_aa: CASSYGQAYEQYF

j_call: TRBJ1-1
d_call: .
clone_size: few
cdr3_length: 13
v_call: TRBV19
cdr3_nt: TGTGCCAGTATAGCAGGGCGGAACACTGAAGCTTTCTTT
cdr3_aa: CASIAGRNTEAFF

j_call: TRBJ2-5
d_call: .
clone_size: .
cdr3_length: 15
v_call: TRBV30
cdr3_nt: TGTGCCTGGAGTGTACTACAGGAGTACCAAGAGACCCAGTACTTC
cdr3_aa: CAWSVLQEYQETQYF

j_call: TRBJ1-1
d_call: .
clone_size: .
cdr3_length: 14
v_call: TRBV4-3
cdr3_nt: TGCGCCAGCAGCCAAGGGACACCAAACACTGAAGCTTTCTTT
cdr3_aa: CASSQGTPNTEAFF

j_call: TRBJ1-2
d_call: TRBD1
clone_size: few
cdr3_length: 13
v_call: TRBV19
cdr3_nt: TGTGCCAGTAGTATGCACAGGGGGCTTGGCTACACCTTC
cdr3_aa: CASSMHRGLGYTF

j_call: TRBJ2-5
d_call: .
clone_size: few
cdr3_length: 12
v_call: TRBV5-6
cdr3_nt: TGTGCCAGCAGCTTGCCCGGGGAGACCCAGTACTTC
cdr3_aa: CASSLPGETQYF

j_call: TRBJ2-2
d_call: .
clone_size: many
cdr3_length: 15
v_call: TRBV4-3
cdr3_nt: TGCGCCAGCAGCCCCCAGGGCTATCCCGCCGGGGAGCTGTTTTTT
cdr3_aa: CASSPQGYPAGELFF

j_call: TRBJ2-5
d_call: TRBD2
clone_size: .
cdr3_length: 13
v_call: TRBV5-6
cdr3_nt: TGTGCCAGCAGCTTTGGGGGGGGGAAGACCCAGTACTTC
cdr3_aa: CASSFGGGKTQYF

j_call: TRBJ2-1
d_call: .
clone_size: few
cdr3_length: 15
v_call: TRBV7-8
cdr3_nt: TGTGCCAGCAGCATAGCAGGGGTCTCCTACAATGAGCAGTTCTTC
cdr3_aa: CASSIAGVSYNEQFF

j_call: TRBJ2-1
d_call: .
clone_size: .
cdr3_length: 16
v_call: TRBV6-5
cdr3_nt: TGTGCCAGCAGTTACGGGGTCAGGGGCCCTTTACGCGAGCAGTTCTTC
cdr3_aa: CASSYGVRGPLREQFF